This note documents a single TCR beta chain sequence. The target antigen is unknown. V shed 6 bases and J shed 3 bases, with 18 bases lying between them. Germline V gene data show CDR1 as DFQATT and CDR2 as SNEGSKA (reference sequence). The CDR3 runs to 15 residues. These data are taken from a study of CD8 T cells in Susac syndrome. Study at large: Patients with Susac syndrome were, at the time of blood collection, therapy-naive, maintained on corticosteroids, or maintained on intravenous immunoglobulin alone.

Study-level findings and limits: Clonal expansion was missing from Susac syndrome CD4+ T cell repertoires.

The CD8+ and CD4+ T cells were negatively isolated, with the TEMRA cells enriched by FACS. RNA, at about 0.45 to 1 ug, was reverse transcribed with random hexamers. It was immunoSEQ multiplex PCR that amplified TCR beta CDR3 across 54 Vbeta and 13 Jbeta. TCRdb re-called the immunoSEQ multiplex PCR reads with MiXCR, one entry per CDR3 protein. Among about 240,000 distinct CDR3 sequences, 90% to 96% were seen once, and the ten largest hold 0.1%. The chain joins TRBV20-1 to TRBJ1-5; D might be TRBD1 (6 bases). Material: CD4+ T cells from PBMCs. The TCR sequence derives from a human donor with Susac syndrome. Here the CDR3 reads CSALLQGRVNQPQHF. CDR3 sequence (DNA): TGCAGTGCCCTCCTCCAGGGGCGGGTCAATCAGCCCCAGCATTTT.